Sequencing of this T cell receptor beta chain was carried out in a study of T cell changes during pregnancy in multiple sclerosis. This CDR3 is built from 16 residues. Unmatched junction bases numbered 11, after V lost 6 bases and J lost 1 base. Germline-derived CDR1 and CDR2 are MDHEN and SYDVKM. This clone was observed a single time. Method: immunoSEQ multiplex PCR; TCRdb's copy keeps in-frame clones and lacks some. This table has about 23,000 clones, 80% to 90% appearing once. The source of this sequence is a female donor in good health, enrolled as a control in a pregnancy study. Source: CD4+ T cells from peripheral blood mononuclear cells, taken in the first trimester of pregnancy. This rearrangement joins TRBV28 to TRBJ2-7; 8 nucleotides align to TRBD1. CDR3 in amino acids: CASSYTVGQGSYEQYF. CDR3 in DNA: TGTGCCAGCAGCTACACTGTCGGACAGGGATCCTACGAGCAGTACTTC.